This T cell receptor beta chain appears in the sequencing data of a study of T-cell reconstitution after alpha-beta-depleted transplantation in children. With respect to this clonotype: Its target is unknown.

Findings and caveats of the study: As was reported, about two months after transplant, alpha-beta T cells came from several hundred expanded graft clones.

TCRbeta library construction was performed incorporating unique molecular identifiers. TCRdb processed the PCR reads anew with MiXCR; each CDR3 protein has one entry. The sample lists roughly 670,000 distinct CDR3 sequences, roughly 14% occurring once. This CDR3 has 18 amino acids. Germline V gives CDR1 SNHLY, CDR2 FYNNEI. After removal of 4 bases from V and 2 bases from J, the junction contained 13 bases not matched to a gene. The V and J genes are TRBV2 and TRBJ2-7, with TRBD2 matching over 11 bases. The sequenced sample was PBMCs, obtained before TCRalphabeta/CD19-depleted stem cell transplant. The source is a girl aged 2 to 10 with congenital amegakaryocytic thrombocytopenia, due to receive a stem cell transplant. CDR3 coding DNA: TGTGCCAGCAGTGCTCAGCTAGCGGGAGGTAAGGTGACCTACGAGCAGTACTTC. Its translation: CASSAQLAGGKVTYEQYF.